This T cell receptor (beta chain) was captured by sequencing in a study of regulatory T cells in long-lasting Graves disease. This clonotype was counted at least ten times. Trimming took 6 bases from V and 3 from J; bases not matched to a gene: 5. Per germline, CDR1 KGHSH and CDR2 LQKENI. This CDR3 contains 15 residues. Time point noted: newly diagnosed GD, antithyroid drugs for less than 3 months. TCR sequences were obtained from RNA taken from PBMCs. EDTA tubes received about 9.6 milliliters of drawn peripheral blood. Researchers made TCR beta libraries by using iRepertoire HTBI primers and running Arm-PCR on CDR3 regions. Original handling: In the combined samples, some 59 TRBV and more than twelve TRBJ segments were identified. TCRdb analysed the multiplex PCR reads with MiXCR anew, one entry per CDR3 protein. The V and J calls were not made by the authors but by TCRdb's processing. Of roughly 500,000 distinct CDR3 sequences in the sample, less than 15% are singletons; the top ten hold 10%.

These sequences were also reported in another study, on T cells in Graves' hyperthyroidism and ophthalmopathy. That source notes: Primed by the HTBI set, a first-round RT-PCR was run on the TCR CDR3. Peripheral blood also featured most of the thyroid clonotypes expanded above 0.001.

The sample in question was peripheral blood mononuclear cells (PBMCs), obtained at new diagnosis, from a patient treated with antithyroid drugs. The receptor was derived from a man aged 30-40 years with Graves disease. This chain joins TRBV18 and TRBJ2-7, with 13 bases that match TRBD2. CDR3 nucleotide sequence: TGTGCCAGCTCTCTGACTAGCGGGGGGTACTACGAGCAGTACTTC. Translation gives CASSLTSGGYYEQYF.